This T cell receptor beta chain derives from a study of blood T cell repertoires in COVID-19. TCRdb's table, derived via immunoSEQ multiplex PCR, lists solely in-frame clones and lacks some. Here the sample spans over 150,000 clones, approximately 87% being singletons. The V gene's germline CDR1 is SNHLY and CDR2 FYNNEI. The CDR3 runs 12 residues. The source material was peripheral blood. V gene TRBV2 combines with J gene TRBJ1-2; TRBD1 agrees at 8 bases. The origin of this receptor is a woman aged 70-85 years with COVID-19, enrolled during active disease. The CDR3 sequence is CARRTGYGGYTF. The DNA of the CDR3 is TGTGCGAGGAGGACAGGGTACGGTGGCTACACCTTC.